In this sample, the clone carrying this T cell receptor beta chain turned up a few times. In the study's own analysis: Amplifying reference gene primers gave estimates of nucleated cell counts. Using immunoSEQ multiplex PCR, the repertoire was profiled, and TCRdb retains in-frame clones only, with some absent. That table gives V, J and clone size, and the DNA gave D and trimming. The sample lists about 210,000 clones; around 80% were seen once. The source of the sample is a study of blood T cell repertoires in COVID-19. At the level of the study: The origin of the acute and convalescent COVID-19 samples was the United States, Italy and Spain. PBMCs, B-cell-depleted T cells, or T cells provided the cDNA or gDNA that made up the material.

Trimming removed 3 bases at V and 7 bases at J, with 14 bases between. There are 14 residues in the CDR3. Germline assignment: CDR1 SNHLY and CDR2 FYNNEI. The chain is built from TRBV2 and TRBJ2-3; D gene uncertain. The material sequenced was peripheral blood. The clonotype originates from a woman aged 40-49 years with acute or convalescent COVID-19. This chain's CDR3 is CASSEAAVLHTQYF. CDR3 coding DNA: TGTGCCAGCAGTGAGGCCGCGGTTCTGCATACGCAGTATTTT.